Here is one T cell receptor (beta chain) with its context. The sample is drawn from a study of blood T cell repertoires in COVID-19. TCRdb's table, derived via immunoSEQ multiplex PCR, lists solely in-frame clones and lacks some. The sample lists fewer than 700,000 clones, roughly nine tenths occurring once. CDR3 size: 13 residues. V lost 4 bases to trimming and J lost 10 bases, with 16 bases between them. The germline CDR1 and CDR2 sequences are SNHLY and FYNNEI. The receptor's source is a woman aged 45-59 years with COVID-19, enrolled during active disease. Specimen: peripheral blood. The J gene is TRBJ1-2, the V gene TRBV2; D uncertain. As DNA, the CDR3 is TGTGCCAGCAGTGGTGGAGGGAATACCGACTACACCTTC. Its protein product is CASSGGGNTDYTF.